This T cell receptor (beta chain) was recorded in a study of post-analysis software for immune sequencing data. The study's findings and limits: In multiple sclerosis, normalized Chao1 diversity was significantly below that of controls.

Unique molecular identifiers featured in each of the TCR beta cDNA libraries. TCRdb fed the PCR reads into MiXCR, producing one record per CDR3 protein. Here the sample spans around 190,000 distinct CDR3 sequences, approximately 29% being singletons. The sample holds a few counts of this clonotype. Its cognate antigen is unknown. The sequence derives from a girl aged 2-17 years with multiple sclerosis. Sequencing was carried out using blood.

The CDR3 nucleotides read TGTGCCAGCAGCCTACAGGGGGCTGAAGCTTTCTTT. It is translated as CASSLQGAEAFF. The chain employs TRBV2 and TRBJ1-1; the match to TRBD1 covers 8 bases. After removal of 6 bases from V and 6 bases from J, the junction contained 3 bases not matched to a gene. Germline V gene sequence: CDR1 SNHLY, CDR2 FYNNEI. The CDR3 loop spans 12 amino acids.